These 22 T cell receptor beta chains came from one sample sequenced in a study of shared clonotypes between healthy human individuals. Some clones are missing from TCRdb's copy, which holds only in-frame ones; the method was immunoSEQ multiplex PCR. Among hundreds of thousands of clones, about three quarters were seen once, and the ten largest hold 1.8%. Sequencing input: memory CD4+ T cells sorted from blood. This sample's subset: CD45RA-negative fraction. These receptors all come from a woman aged 30 to 39 in good health.

This clone has just a few counts. The chain recombines TRBV5-1 with TRBJ2-7, with D possibly being TRBD1 (5 bases). Germline V gene lookup returns CDR1 SGHRS and CDR2 YFSETQ. V shed 1 base and J shed 3 bases, with 14 bases lying between them. The CDR3 extends over 15 amino acids. CDR3 residues: CASSLLGPYGYEQYF. Written as DNA, the CDR3 is TGCGCCAGCAGCTTGCTGGGGCCCTACGGCTACGAGCAGTACTTC.

This clone came up once. This chain uses TRBV2 with TRBJ2-1; the D gene could be TRBD1 or TRBD2 (8 bases each). Germline lookup yields CDR1 SNHLY and CDR2 FYNNEI. The CDR3 has 17 residues. The V and J ends lost 2 bases and 9 bases respectively, with 23 bases between them. CDR3 coding DNA: TGTGCCAGCAGTGAACAGGGGGCGGGAGGAAGTGGTAGTGAGCAGTTCTTC. It codes for CASSEQGAGGSGSEQFF.

Notes on this clone: In the same sample, other DNA sequences code for this CDR3. The chain employs TRBV11-2 and TRBJ1-3; D is undetermined. The CDR3 contains 13 residues. Looked up from germline, CDR1 is SGHAT and CDR2 is FQNNGV. Trimming removed 1 base at V and 4 bases at J, with 5 bases between. CDR3 nucleotide sequence: TGTGCCAGCAGCTTAGGATCAGGAAACACCATATATTTT. Translated, it gives CASSLGSGNTIYF.

The chain joins TRBV21-1 to TRBJ2-3; the D call of TRBD2 is as the table states it, not checked on the DNA. TRBV21-1 is a documented pseudogene. The CDR3 is 20 residues long. The CDR3 sequence: CASSKAAGPNRAGEPDTQYF. The DNA for the CDR3 is TGTGCCAGCAGCAAAGCTGCGGGGCCTAACCGAGCGGGAGAACCAGATACGCAGTATTTT.

This clone came up a few times. The chain has TRBV19 and TRBJ1-2; a possible D gene is TRBD1 (5 bases). CDR3 length equals 16 residues. Germline CDR1 and CDR2: LNHDA and SQIVND (reference sequence). V was clipped by 6 bases and J by 5 bases, with 22 bases between them. The DNA of the CDR3 is TGTGCCAGTAGCCGGGACTCGACCCAATTACAGTATGGCTACACCTTC. It encodes CASSRDSTQLQYGYTF.

This chain connects TRBV7-9 to TRBJ2-5; D remains ambiguous. Germline assignment: CDR1 SEHNR and CDR2 FQNEAQ (reference sequence). V was trimmed by 1 base and J by 5 bases, leaving 5 bases between them. The length of the CDR3 is 12 residues. The CDR3 region has the DNA TGTGCCAGCAGCTTAGATTATGAGACCCAGTACTTC. Protein product: CASSLDYETQYF.

The gene calls are TRBV7-3 and TRBJ2-3, with D possibly matching TRBD1 (5 bases). Germline lookup yields CDR1 SGHTA and CDR2 FQGTGA. The CDR3 spans 15 residues. Trimming shortened V by 4 bases and J by 0 bases, and 11 bases separated the two germline ends. The CDR3 bases are TGTGCCAGCAGCTACGGACAAACTAGCACAGATACGCAGTATTTT. It yields the protein CASSYGQTSTDTQYF.

In its sample, this clone was seen once. The same CDR3 is also encoded by other DNA sequences in this sample. The J gene is TRBJ2-5, the V gene TRBV18; D remains unclear. Germline-derived CDR1 and CDR2 are KGHSH and LQKENI. The CDR3 is 13 amino acids. The germline V and J ends were trimmed by 6 bases and 0 bases, with 8 bases remaining between them. Here the CDR3 DNA reads TGTGCCAGCTCTCCGAGTGACCAAGAGACCCAGTACTTC. Translating gives CASSPSDQETQYF.

This clone has only one observation. The chain has TRBV2 and TRBJ2-5, with a possible D match to TRBD1 (5 bases). Trimming shortened V by 5 bases and J by 4 bases, and 11 bases separated the two germline ends. CDR1 SNHLY and CDR2 FYNNEI come from the germline V gene. CDR3 length: 13 residues. DNA for the CDR3: TGTGCCAGCAGTAGCCAGGGTACAGAGACCCAGTACTTC. Its protein is CASSSQGTETQYF.

This rearrangement joins TRBV10-2 to TRBJ2-7; D gene ambiguous. CDR3 size: 13 residues. Germline values: CDR1 WSHSY, CDR2 SAAADI. V gave up 3 bases and J gave up 4 bases, with 10 bases separating them. CDR3 protein: CASSDLADYEQYF. The CDR3 nucleotides read TGCGCCAGCAGTGACTTAGCCGATTACGAGCAGTACTTC.

V usage is TRBV5-1 and J usage is TRBJ2-7, with 8 nucleotides matching TRBD1. The germline CDR1 and CDR2 sequences are SGHRS and YFSETQ. The CDR3 runs 14 residues. The ends lost 0 bases at V and 3 bases at J; junction bases unmatched: 2. As DNA, the CDR3 is TGCGCCAGCAGCTTGGGGACAGGGCGCTACGAGCAGTACTTC. It yields the protein CASSLGTGRYEQYF.

The rearrangement links TRBV7-2 to TRBJ2-3, with D perhaps matching TRBD1 (5 bases). Between the trimmed V and J ends, which lost 4 bases and 5 bases, there was a span of 19 bases. CDR1 is SGHTA and CDR2 is FQGNSA in the germline V gene. This CDR3 comprises 16 residues. The CDR3, as DNA: TGTGCCAGCAGCTCGGACAAGGAGATTTTTGAAGATACGCAGTATTTT. Translation gives CASSSDKEIFEDTQYF. The full variable domain, its missing parts supplied by reference TRBV7-2 and TRBJ2-3, is GAGVSQSPSNKVTEKGKDVELRCDPISGHTALYWYRQSLGQGLEFLIYFQGNSAPDKSGLPSDRFSAERTGGSVSTLTIQRTQQEDSAVYLCASSSDKEIFEDTQYFGPGTRLTVL.

The J gene is TRBJ1-4, the V gene TRBV2; TRBD1 aligns across 8 bases. This CDR3 has 16 residues. Germline V gene data show CDR1 as SNHLY and CDR2 as FYNNEI. After removal of 7 bases from V and 3 bases from J, the junction contained 10 bases not matched to a gene. This CDR3 is CASKLHPGGANEKLFF. The DNA of the CDR3 is TGTGCCAGCAAACTCCACCCAGGGGGCGCTAATGAAAAACTGTTTTTT. Full variable domain (outside the CDR3, taken from reference TRBV2 and TRBJ1-4): EPEVTQTPSHQVTQMGQEVILRCVPISNHLYFYWYRQILGQKVEFLVSFYNNEISEKSEIFDDQFSVERPDGSNFTLKIRSTKLEDSAMYFCASKLHPGGANEKLFFGSGTQLSVL.

The gene calls are TRBV2 and TRBJ2-1; D is uncertain. Trimming pared 9 bases from V and 5 bases from J, leaving 11 bases between. CDR1 is SNHLY, CDR2 FYNNEI, per germline. The CDR3 sequence is 12 residues long. CDR3 in DNA: TGTGCCAGTGGGCTCGACGACAATGAGCAGTTCTTC. Amino acid sequence: CASGLDDNEQFF.

The V and J genes are TRBV19 and TRBJ2-3; D could derive from TRBD1 or TRBD2 (5 bases each). Trimming shortened V by 3 bases and J by 5 bases, and 9 bases separated the two germline ends. This CDR3 has 13 amino acids. Germline CDR1 is LNHDA and CDR2 is SQIVND (reference sequence). The CDR3 sequence is CASSISGQDTQYF. The CDR3 coding sequence is TGTGCCAGTAGTATTTCGGGGCAAGATACGCAGTATTTT.

The V call is TRBV2, the J call TRBJ1-6, with D maybe TRBD1 (6 bases). The V gene lost 4 bases and the J gene lost 10 bases, with 17 bases spanning the gap. The CDR3 is made up of 15 amino acids. Germline CDR1 is SNHLY and CDR2 is FYNNEI. In DNA form, the CDR3 reads TGTGCCAGCAGTGTAAGGGCAGGGGAGGCGTCACCCCTCCACTTT. Protein product: CASSVRAGEASPLHF.

Worth noting for this clone: Other DNA sequences from this sample encode an identical CDR3 as well. The rearrangement joins TRBV28 to TRBJ2-3; D may be TRBD1 or TRBD2 (6 bases each). This CDR3 spans 15 amino acids. V was pared by 5 bases and J by 1 base, with 13 bases between. The V gene's germline CDR1 is MDHEN and CDR2 SYDVKM. For the CDR3, the DNA is TGTGCCAGCAGTCCTAGGGGGGCGGGCACAGATACGCAGTATTTT. Translation gives CASSPRGAGTDTQYF.

The CDR3 region has the DNA TGTGCCAGCAGACGACAGGGATCCCTATACGAGCAGTACTTC. Its protein product is CASRRQGSLYEQYF. V gene TRBV27 combines with J gene TRBJ2-7; TRBD1 matches at 7 bases. The CDR3 totals 14 residues. The germline gives CDR1 MNHEY, CDR2 SMNVEV (reference sequence). J gave up 4 bases and V 6 bases, and 9 bases lay outside the gene matches.

The J gene is TRBJ2-3, the V gene TRBV9, with 7 nucleotides matching TRBD2. Germline CDR1 is SGDLS and CDR2 is YYNGEE. The CDR3 runs 15 residues. V trimming: 4 bases; J trimming: 3 bases; junction bases outside the gene matches: 8. The DNA of the CDR3 is TGTGCCAGCAGCCCAAGTGGGGGAGGGACAGATACGCAGTATTTT. It yields the protein CASSPSGGGTDTQYF.

The chain's CDR3 is CASSLFGTGSRREQYF. The CDR3 nucleotides are TGTGCCAGCAGTTTGTTCGGGACAGGGTCTCGACGCGAGCAGTACTTC. The chain recombines TRBV28 with TRBJ2-7; the match to TRBD1 covers 9 bases. V dropped 3 bases and J dropped 6; count of bases not matched to a gene: 12. This CDR3 spans 16 amino acids. Germline V gives CDR1 MDHEN, CDR2 SYDVKM.

The rearrangement links TRBV11-2 to TRBJ1-3; 9 bases agree with TRBD1. With V trimmed by 0 bases and J by 6 bases, 6 bases remained unmatched. The CDR3 has 16 residues. Germline V gene sequence: CDR1 SGHAT, CDR2 FQNNGV. The CDR3 is CASSLEGQGVENTIYF. CDR3 DNA: TGTGCCAGCAGCTTAGAGGGACAGGGAGTAGAAAACACCATATATTTT.

The table lists this clone with a few counts. The chain carries TRBV7-9 and TRBJ2-2, with D tentatively TRBD2 (5 bases). This CDR3 is built from 14 residues. V was shortened by 5 bases and J by 4 bases, with 11 bases between the two germline ends. CDR1 and CDR2 from the germline V gene are SEHNR and FQNEAQ (reference sequence). For the CDR3, the DNA is TGTGCCAGCAGCAGGACTCAAATCACCGGGGAGCTGTTTTTT. Its protein is CASSRTQITGELFF.